Shown below are 2 T cell receptor beta chains from a single sample sequenced in a study of Ad26.COV2.S vaccination and SARS-CoV-2 variants. Treatment here: around 19 received Ad26.COV2.S at low or high dose, single or two shots; 5 received placebo; per-sample allocation not given. Material that was analyzed had been drawn on day 63 after the first vaccine or placebo injection. Produced via immunoSEQ multiplex PCR; TCRdb's table is partial and in-frame only. The table lists about half a million clones, 80% to 90% of them singletons, with 1.7% in the top ten. The sequences come from peripheral blood, collected in a trial of Ad26.COV2.S vaccine versus placebo. All receptors come from a person between 18 and 65 years old who received the Ad26.COV2.S COVID-19 vaccine or a placebo.

This sequence joins TRBV7-3 and TRBJ1-3; D is possibly TRBD1 (5 bases). CDR3 size: 13 residues. The ends were cut back, 4 bases at V and 4 bases at J, with 8 bases in the middle. CDR1 is SGHTA and CDR2 is FQGTGA in the germline V gene. DNA of the CDR3: TGTGCCAGCAGCTCAGGGCCCGGAAACACCATATATTTT. Its translation is CASSSGPGNTIYF.

J is TRBJ2-7 and V is TRBV27, with 7 positions matching TRBD1. V shed 4 bases, J shed 6 bases, and the junction held 9 bases outside the gene matches. This CDR3 is built from 14 residues. Germline V gives CDR1 MNHEY, CDR2 SMNVEV (reference sequence). CDR3 region: CASSSQGERFEQYF. CDR3 in DNA: TGTGCCAGCAGTTCCCAGGGGGAGCGTTTCGAGCAGTACTTC.